This T cell receptor beta chain was recovered during a study of shared clonotypes between healthy human individuals. General study results and limits: Naive CD4 clonotypes overlapped across a few donors at approximately 4.5%.

CD45RO-negative, CCR7-positively selected cells formed the naive CD8 fraction, excluding terminally differentiated effector memory CD45RA+ cells. The CDR3 spans 15 residues. Germline V CDR1 and CDR2: SGHAT, FQNNGV. The V segment lost 5 bases and the J segment 2 bases; nucleotides outside the gene matches: 6. For this clone: Antigen: not known.

The protocol was immunoSEQ multiplex PCR, while the TCRdb copy is restricted to in-frame clones and leaves out a portion. The sample shows 2 million or so clones, approximately 95% of them seen only once. This TCR derives from a man aged 18-30 years in good health. Material: naive CD8+ T cells sorted from blood. This rearrangement joins TRBV11-2 to TRBJ1-5; 7 positions match TRBD1. The CDR3 coding sequence is TGTGCCAGCAGCCCGTACAGGGGTGGCAATCAGCCCCAGCATTTT. Protein: CASSPYRGGNQPQHF.